This TCR beta chain was obtained from a study of blood T cell repertoires in COVID-19. Method: immunoSEQ multiplex PCR; TCRdb's copy keeps in-frame clones and lacks some. This sample has tens of thousands of clones; 80% to 90% occur once, and the top ten carry about a sixth. Sequencing input: peripheral blood. This receptor was obtained from an older woman with acute or convalescent COVID-19.

The CDR3 protein is CASREREGRNEQFF. The CDR3 DNA follows: TGTGCCAGCAGGGAGCGGGAGGGCAGGAATGAGCAGTTCTTC. The chain combines TRBV6-6 with TRBJ2-1; 10 bases are shared with TRBD2. Germline CDR1 reads MNHNY; CDR2 reads SVGAGI (reference sequence). J lost 7 bases, V lost 6 bases, and 6 bases had no gene match. The CDR3 totals 14 residues.